This entry lists 21 T cell receptor beta chains sequenced from one sample in a study of blood T cell repertoires in COVID-19. The assay was immunoSEQ multiplex PCR, and TCRdb's table has in-frame clones only and misses some. The sample yields some 300,000 clones, about 90% seen once. The sample taken for sequencing was peripheral blood. The origin of the receptors is a woman aged 50 to 60 with COVID-19, enrolled during active disease.

A word on this clone: This CDR3 is also generated by other DNA sequences in the sample. CDR3 residues: CASSRGGYGYTF. CDR3 coding DNA: TGTGCCAGCAGCCGTGGCGGCTATGGCTACACCTTC. This chain joins TRBV6-5 and TRBJ1-2; unclear D gene. Trimming removed 6 bases from V and 4 bases from J, with 9 bases in between. This CDR3 comprises 12 residues. CDR1 and CDR2 (germline): MNHEY, SVGAGI.

This chain links TRBV11-3 with TRBJ2-7; tentatively, D is TRBD1 (6 bases). V was cut by 5 bases and J by 0 bases, with 11 bases left in between. The CDR3 runs 14 residues. Germline V gene sequence: CDR1 SGHNT, CDR2 YENEEA. Written as DNA, the CDR3 is TGTGCCAGCAGCCCTACAGGGAGCTCCTACGAGCAGTACTTC. Its translation: CASSPTGSSYEQYF.

As to this clone: This CDR3 is also generated by other DNA sequences in the sample. The chain couples TRBV18 to TRBJ1-2; TRBD1 matches 7 bases. This CDR3 has 13 amino acids. Germline V gene data show CDR1 as KGHSH and CDR2 as LQKENI. J lost 3 bases, V lost 3 bases, and 1 base had no gene match. The CDR3 sequence is CASSPDRDYGYTF. In nucleotides, the CDR3 is TGTGCCAGCTCACCCGACAGGGACTATGGCTACACCTTC.

The chain couples TRBV24-1 to TRBJ1-2; D ambiguous. Germline V CDR1 and CDR2: KGHDR, SFDVKD. With 5 bases removed from V and 4 bases from J, the gap between germline ends came to 7 bases. This CDR3 has 12 residues. CDR3 nucleotides: TGTGCCACCAGTGGGGCAGGCTATGGCTACACCTTC. This translates into CATSGAGYGYTF.

The rearrangement links TRBV27 to TRBJ1-2, with D perhaps TRBD1 (5 bases). Germline V gene sequence: CDR1 MNHEY, CDR2 SMNVEV (reference sequence). The V end was cut by 0 bases, the J end by 4 bases, with 9 bases between. The CDR3 covers 14 residues. The CDR3 reads CASSLSAGIYGYTF. DNA of the CDR3: TGTGCCAGCAGTTTATCGGCAGGGATCTATGGCTACACCTTC.

This chain connects TRBV7-9 to TRBJ1-1, with 8 bases fitting TRBD1. The J segment lost 4 bases and the V segment lost 7 bases, leaving 14 bases of the junction unmatched. In germline, CDR1 is SEHNR, CDR2 FQNEAQ (reference sequence). The CDR3 is 16 amino acids. The CDR3 region has the DNA TGTGCCAGCACCTCCGCAGGGGGCATTGGGGGCACTGAAGCTTTCTTT. Translating gives CASTSAGGIGGTEAFF. The full variable domain, rest sourced from reference TRBV7-9 and TRBJ1-1, is DTGVSQNPRHKITKRGQNVTFRCDPISEHNRLYWYRQTLGQGPEFLTYFQNEAQLEKSRLLSDRFSAERPKGSFSTLEIQRTEQGDSAMYLCASTSAGGIGGTEAFFGQGTRLTVV.

The chain combines TRBV10-3 with TRBJ2-6; TRBD2 matches 9 bases. Germline lookup yields CDR1 ENHRY and CDR2 SYGVKD. Trimming removed 4 bases from V and 1 base from J; junction bases left unmatched: 8. This CDR3 contains 18 residues. This chain's CDR3 is CAISAVSGGVSGANVLTF. The CDR3 region has the DNA TGTGCCATCAGTGCTGTTAGCGGGGGCGTATCTGGGGCCAACGTCCTGACTTTC.

The chain combines TRBV15 with TRBJ2-1, with D possibly being TRBD2 (5 bases). V was cut by 0 bases and J by 9 bases, with 15 bases left in between. Per germline, CDR1 LNHNV and CDR2 YYDKDF (reference sequence). The CDR3 is made up of 15 amino acids. The CDR3 DNA sequence: TGTGCCACCAGCAGAGAATTGGTGGGAGAGGGTGAGCAGTTCTTC. This sequence encodes CATSRELVGEGEQFF.

The chain combines TRBV5-1 with TRBJ1-1; D may be TRBD1 (5 bases). CDR3 length: 15 amino acids. CDR1 is SGHRS and CDR2 is YFSETQ in the germline V gene. Between the trimmed V and J ends, which lost 4 bases and 4 bases, there was a span of 17 bases. The DNA for the CDR3 is TGCGCCAGCAGCCCAAATCCCGGGGGTGGCACTGAAGCTTTCTTT. As protein: CASSPNPGGGTEAFF.

This clone was counted between two and nine times. The J gene is TRBJ2-2, the V gene TRBV5-1, with 8 bases lining up with TRBD1. The V and J ends lost 2 bases and 6 bases, in that order; junction bases with no gene match: 6. The CDR3 has 15 residues. Germline lookup yields CDR1 SGHRS and CDR2 YFSETQ. CDR3 region: CASSFRTGLSGELFF. In DNA form, the CDR3 reads TGCGCCAGCAGCTTTAGGACAGGGTTGTCCGGGGAGCTGTTTTTT.

This clone appeared a single time. The chain joins TRBV3-1 (or the pseudogene TRBV3-2) to TRBJ2-1, with D possibly TRBD1 on 6 matching bases. Germline V gene sequence: CDR1 LGHDT, CDR2 YNNKEL (reference sequence). V lost 1 base and J 15 bases, leaving 22 bases between the germline ends. The CDR3 is made up of 15 amino acids. The CDR3 DNA sequence: TGTGCCAGCAGCCAAGTAGCCGAGGGGGTCCGGGTCGGGTTCTTC. Protein sequence: CASSQVAEGVRVGFF.

This rearrangement joins TRBV10-1 to TRBJ2-3; D is possibly TRBD1 (5 bases). Trimming removed 5 bases from V and 1 base from J, with 13 bases in between. Germline loops: CDR1 WNHNN, CDR2 SYGVQD (reference sequence). The CDR3 runs 15 residues. The CDR3 here is CASSPTRVGTDTQYF. The CDR3 DNA follows: TGCGCCAGCAGTCCGACCAGGGTAGGCACAGATACGCAGTATTTT.

The chain combines TRBV30 with TRBJ2-3; D not resolved. Deletions cut 2 bases from V and 4 bases from J, with 10 bases between. The CDR3 spans 13 residues. Germline assignment: CDR1 GTSNPN and CDR2 SVGIG (reference sequence). The DNA of the CDR3 is TGTGCCTGGAGTCTAAATACCCCAGATACGCAGTATTTT. As protein: CAWSLNTPDTQYF.

In DNA, the CDR3 is TGTGCCAGTAGTACGACAGCCCCCGGGGAGACCCAGTACTTC. It encodes CASSTTAPGETQYF. V is TRBV19 and J is TRBJ2-5; maybe TRBD1 (5 bases). This CDR3 has 14 residues. Germline assignment: CDR1 LNHDA and CDR2 SQIVND (reference sequence). Trimming cost V 4 bases and J 5 bases, with 14 bases left between them.

The rearrangement joins TRBV6-4 to TRBJ1-2; 9 bases align to TRBD1. Germline trimming cut 4 bases from V and 8 bases from J; bases unmatched to any gene: 11. The length of the CDR3 is 15 residues. CDR1 and CDR2 (germline): MRHNA, SNTAGT. The DNA of the CDR3 is TGTGCCAGCAGTGTGGACGGGGGGACAGGGTCGGGCTACACCTTC. It is translated as CASSVDGGTGSGYTF.

This clone was seen only a few times. J is TRBJ1-1 and V is TRBV11-3, with unresolved D. This CDR3 comprises 13 residues. Per the germline V gene, CDR1 is SGHNT and CDR2 is YENEEA. The germline V and J ends were trimmed by 0 bases and 4 bases, with 6 bases remaining between them. The CDR3 region is CASSLERGTEAFF. CDR3 sequence (DNA): TGTGCCAGCAGCTTAGAACGGGGCACTGAAGCTTTCTTT.

The genes are TRBV5-1 and TRBJ2-1; 9 bases match TRBD2. The CDR3 length is 16 residues. CDR1 and CDR2 from the germline V gene are SGHRS and YFSETQ. After removal of 0 bases from V and 0 bases from J, the junction contained 1 base not matched to a gene. The CDR3 DNA is TGCGCCAGCAGCTTGGTAGCGGGAGACTCCTACAATGAGCAGTTCTTC. Amino acids: CASSLVAGDSYNEQFF.

This clone was detected only a few times. This chain uses TRBV11-3 with TRBJ2-5; possible D gene TRBD2, 6 bases. The CDR3 totals 17 residues. Trimming took 1 base from V and 5 from J, leaving 20 bases between them. Germline V CDR1 and CDR2: SGHNT, YENEEA. CDR3 coding DNA: TGTGCCAGCAGCTTAGGACTCTCTAGCGTGGGAGATGAGACCCAGTACTTC. Amino acids: CASSLGLSSVGDETQYF.

The V and J genes are TRBV6-5 and TRBJ1-1; a possible D gene is TRBD1 (6 bases). The CDR3 has 14 residues. CDR1 is MNHEY, CDR2 SVGAGI, per germline. The ends were cut back, 7 bases at V and 6 bases at J, with 18 bases in the middle. CDR3 amino acids: CASNPTGQRSEAFF. In nucleotides, the CDR3 is TGTGCCAGCAATCCGACAGGCCAAAGGTCTGAAGCTTTCTTT.

This chain connects TRBV10-2 to TRBJ2-7, with D perhaps matching TRBD1 (5 bases). V lost 4 bases and J 6 bases, leaving 7 bases between the germline ends. Germline V CDR1 and CDR2: WSHSY, SAAADI. There are 11 residues in the CDR3. This chain's CDR3 is CASSARGEQYF. The CDR3 bases are TGCGCCAGCAGTGCAAGGGGCGAGCAGTACTTC.

The genes are TRBV24-1 and TRBJ1-2; the D gene is possibly TRBD1 (6 bases). This CDR3 is 13 amino acids long. V lost 7 bases and J 3 bases, leaving 11 bases between the germline ends. Germline values: CDR1 KGHDR, CDR2 SFDVKD. CDR3 sequence (DNA): TGTGCCACCAGAGAGACAGGAGACTATGGCTACACCTTC. Encoded protein: CATRETGDYGYTF.